The sequence of this T cell receptor beta chain was determined in a study of T cell responses to AZD1222 COVID-19 vaccine. Study overall: Pooling covered second doses at about 4 or about 12 weeks. Study conclusions and caveats: Baseline serostatus was positive in only a handful of AZD1222 recipients. Two AZD1222 doses significantly raised spike-specific TCR breadth and depth over controls. There were repertoire samples only from the period after the peak T cell response.

V dropped 5 bases and J dropped 4; count of bases not matched to a gene: 6. The CDR3 is made up of 14 amino acids. Germline lookup yields CDR1 LNHDA and CDR2 SQIVND (reference sequence). Comments on this clone: What it binds is not known.

TCRdb's copy holds only in-frame clones and misses some; the assay was immunoSEQ multiplex PCR. Of about 140,000 clones in the sample, approximately 90% were seen once. The J gene is TRBJ2-7, the V gene TRBV19; TRBD2 aligns across 9 bases. The TCR sequence derives from an adult in good health. Sequenced here: peripheral blood, sampled on day 0 of AZD1222 vaccination. The CDR3 DNA follows: TGTGCCAGTAGTGGGAGCGGGAGGCGGTACGAGCAGTACTTC. This codes for CASSGSGRRYEQYF.